The clone carrying this T cell receptor beta chain was seen a few times. Antigen specificity is unknown. The CDR3 totals 14 residues. J was trimmed by 4 bases and V by 3 bases; bases with no gene match: 5. The germline V gene has CDR1 MGHRA and CDR2 YSYEKL. These data belong to a study of beta chain features in type 1 diabetes. Study-wide findings and caveats: Diminished insertions and augmented deletions at VDJ junctions characterized type 1 diabetes patients. Among patients with Type 1 diabetes, TCRB CDR3s were moderately but significantly shorter in every one of the four CD4+ subsets.

Every isolated RNA sample was fully reverse transcribed, so sequencing captured expressed TCRB transcripts. Profiled with immunoSEQ multiplex PCR; TCRdb holds only in-frame clones, not every one. The sample lists under 450,000 clones, approximately 15% occurring once. Sequencing was done on a sample of naive CD4+ T cells from blood. The chain employs TRBV4-1 and TRBJ1-2; 7 bases map to TRBD1. The TCR originated in a man aged 30 to 39 in good health. The CDR3 nucleotides read TGCGCCAGCAGCCAGGGGGACAGAAGCTATGGCTACACCTTC. This sequence encodes CASSQGDRSYGYTF.